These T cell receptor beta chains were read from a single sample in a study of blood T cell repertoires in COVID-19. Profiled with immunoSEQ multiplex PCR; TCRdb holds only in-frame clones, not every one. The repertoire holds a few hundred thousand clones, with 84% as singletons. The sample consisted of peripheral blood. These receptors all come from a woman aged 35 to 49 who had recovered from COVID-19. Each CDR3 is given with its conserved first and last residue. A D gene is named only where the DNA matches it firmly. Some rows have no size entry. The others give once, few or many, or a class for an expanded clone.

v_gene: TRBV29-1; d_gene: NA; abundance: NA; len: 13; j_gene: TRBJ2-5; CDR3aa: CSVAASHQETQYF; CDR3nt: TGCAGCGTAGCGGCATCACACCAAGAGACCCAGTACTTC
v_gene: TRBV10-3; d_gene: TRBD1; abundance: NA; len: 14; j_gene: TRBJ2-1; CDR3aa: CATRDSGSYNEQFF; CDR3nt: TGTGCCACCCGGGACAGCGGCTCCTACAATGAGCAGTTCTTC
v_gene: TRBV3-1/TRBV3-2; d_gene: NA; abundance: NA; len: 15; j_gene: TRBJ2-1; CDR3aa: CASSPRASLGNEQFF; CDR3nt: TGTGCCAGCAGCCCTAGGGCTAGCCTGGGGAATGAGCAGTTCTTC
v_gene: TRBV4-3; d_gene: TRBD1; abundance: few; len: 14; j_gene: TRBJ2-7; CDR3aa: CASSSGTGPYEQYF; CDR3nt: TGCGCCAGCAGCTCCGGGACAGGGCCCTACGAGCAGTACTTC
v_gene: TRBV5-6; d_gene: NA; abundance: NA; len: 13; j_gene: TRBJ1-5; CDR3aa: CASSLVEDQPQHF; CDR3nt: TGTGCCAGCAGCTTGGTGGAGGATCAGCCCCAGCATTTT
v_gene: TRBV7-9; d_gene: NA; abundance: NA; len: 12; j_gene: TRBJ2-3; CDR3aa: CASSATGDTQYF; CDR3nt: TGTGCCAGCAGCGCCACTGGAGATACGCAGTATTTT
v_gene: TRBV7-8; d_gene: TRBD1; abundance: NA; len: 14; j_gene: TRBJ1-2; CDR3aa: CASSTKRTGDGYTF; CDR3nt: TGTGCCAGCAGCACCAAACGGACAGGGGATGGCTACACCTTC
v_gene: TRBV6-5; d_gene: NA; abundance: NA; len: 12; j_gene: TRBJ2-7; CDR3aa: CASSSGVYEQYF; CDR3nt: TGTGCCAGCAGTTCAGGGGTTTACGAGCAGTACTTC
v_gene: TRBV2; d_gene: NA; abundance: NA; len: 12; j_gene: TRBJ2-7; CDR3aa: CASRAGAYEQYF; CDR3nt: TGTGCCAGCAGAGCCGGGGCCTACGAGCAGTACTTC
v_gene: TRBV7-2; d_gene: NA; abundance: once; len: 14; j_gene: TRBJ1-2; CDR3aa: CASSTWRDFYGYTF; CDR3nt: TGTGCCAGCAGCACCTGGCGGGATTTCTATGGCTACACCTTC
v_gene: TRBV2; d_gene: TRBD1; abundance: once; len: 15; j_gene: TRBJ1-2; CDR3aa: CASSGLGQGSRGYTF; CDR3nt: TGTGCCAGCAGCGGTCTTGGACAGGGGAGTAGAGGCTACACCTTC
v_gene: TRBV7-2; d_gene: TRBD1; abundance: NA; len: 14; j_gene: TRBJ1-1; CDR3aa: CASSFDRANTEAFF; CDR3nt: TGTGCCAGCAGCTTTGACAGGGCTAACACTGAAGCTTTCTTT
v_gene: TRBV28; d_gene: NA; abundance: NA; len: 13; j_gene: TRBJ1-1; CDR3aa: CASSLPGVTGAFF; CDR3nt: TGTGCCAGCAGCCTGCCCGGGGTTACGGGAGCTTTCTTT
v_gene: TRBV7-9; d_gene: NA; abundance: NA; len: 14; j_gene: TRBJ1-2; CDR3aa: CASSLGQLNYGYTF; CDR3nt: TGTGCCAGCAGCTTGGGGCAGCTTAACTATGGCTACACCTTC
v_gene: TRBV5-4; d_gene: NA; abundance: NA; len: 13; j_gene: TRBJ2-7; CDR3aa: CASSVQGTDEQYF; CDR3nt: TGTGCCAGCAGCGTCCAGGGTACCGACGAGCAGTACTTC
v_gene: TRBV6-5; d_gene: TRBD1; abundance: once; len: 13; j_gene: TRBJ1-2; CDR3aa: CASSSARGRGYTF; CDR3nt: TGTGCCAGCAGTTCGGCCAGGGGGCGGGGCTACACCTTC
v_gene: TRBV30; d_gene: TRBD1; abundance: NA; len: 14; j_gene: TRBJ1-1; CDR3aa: CAWSIGQGVTEAFF; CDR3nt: TGTGCCTGGAGTATAGGACAGGGTGTAACTGAAGCTTTCTTT
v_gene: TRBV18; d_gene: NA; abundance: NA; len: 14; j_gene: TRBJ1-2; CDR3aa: CASSPTGEGRGYTF; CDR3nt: TGTGCCAGCTCACCAACCGGAGAGGGGAGGGGCTACACCTTC
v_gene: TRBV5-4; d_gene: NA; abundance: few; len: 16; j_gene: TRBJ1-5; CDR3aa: CASSVRTGGTDQPQHF; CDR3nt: TGTGCCAGCAGCGTACGGACGGGAGGCACGGATCAGCCCCAGCATTTT
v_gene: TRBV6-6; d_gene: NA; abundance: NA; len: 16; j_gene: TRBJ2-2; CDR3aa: CASSFPAGPGTGELFF; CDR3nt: TGTGCCAGCAGTTTCCCTGCGGGACCTGGGACCGGGGAGCTGTTTTTT
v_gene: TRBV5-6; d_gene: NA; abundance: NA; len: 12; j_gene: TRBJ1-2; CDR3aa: CASSLQGYGYTF; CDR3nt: TGTGCCAGCAGCCTCCAGGGGTATGGCTACACCTTC
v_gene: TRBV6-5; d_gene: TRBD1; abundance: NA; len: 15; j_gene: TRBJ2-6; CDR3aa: CASRPDRAGANVLTF; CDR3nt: TGTGCCAGCAGGCCAGACAGGGCTGGGGCCAACGTCCTGACTTTC
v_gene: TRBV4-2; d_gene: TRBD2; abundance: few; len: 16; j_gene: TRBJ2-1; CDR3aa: CASSQVSSGGNNEQFF; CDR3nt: TGTGCCAGCAGCCAAGTGTCTAGCGGGGGGAACAATGAGCAGTTCTTC
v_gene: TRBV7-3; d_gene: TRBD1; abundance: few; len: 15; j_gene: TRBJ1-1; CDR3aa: CASSLTGGMNTEAFF; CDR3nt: TGTGCCAGCAGCTTGACAGGGGGTATGAACACTGAAGCTTTCTTT
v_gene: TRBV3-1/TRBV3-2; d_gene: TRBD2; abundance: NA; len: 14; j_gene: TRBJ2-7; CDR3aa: CASSPTSGGHEQYF; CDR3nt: TGTGCCAGCAGCCCGACTAGCGGGGGACACGAGCAGTACTTC
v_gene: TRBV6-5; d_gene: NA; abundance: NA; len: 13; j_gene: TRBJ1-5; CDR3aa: CASSRTDNQPQHF; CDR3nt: TGTGCCAGCTCTAGGACAGATAATCAGCCCCAGCATTTT
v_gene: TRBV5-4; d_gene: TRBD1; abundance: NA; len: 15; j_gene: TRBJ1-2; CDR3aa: CASSSPTGANYGYTF; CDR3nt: TGTGCCAGCAGCTCCCCGACAGGGGCTAACTATGGCTACACCTTC
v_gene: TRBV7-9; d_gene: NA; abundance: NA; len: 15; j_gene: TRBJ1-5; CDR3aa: CASSFGQSGNQPQHF; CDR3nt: TGTGCCAGCAGCTTTGGTCAGTCAGGCAATCAGCCCCAGCATTTT
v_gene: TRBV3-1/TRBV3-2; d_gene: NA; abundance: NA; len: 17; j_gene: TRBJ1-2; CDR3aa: CASSQGGTWVVNYGYTF; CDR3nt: TGTGCCAGCAGCCAAGGCGGAACCTGGGTGGTTAACTATGGCTACACCTTC
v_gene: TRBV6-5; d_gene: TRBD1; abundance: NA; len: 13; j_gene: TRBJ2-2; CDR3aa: CAIKTGGSGELFF; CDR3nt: TGTGCCATCAAGACAGGGGGCTCCGGGGAGCTGTTTTTT
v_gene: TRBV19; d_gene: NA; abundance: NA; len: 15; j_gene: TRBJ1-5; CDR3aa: CASSPLAGGDQPQHF; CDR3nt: TGTGCCAGTAGTCCCCTCGCCGGGGGAGATCAGCCCCAGCATTTT
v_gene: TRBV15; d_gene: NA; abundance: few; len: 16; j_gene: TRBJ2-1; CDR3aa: CATSRDYGGDYNEQFF; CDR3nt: TGTGCCACCAGCAGAGATTACGGGGGTGACTACAATGAGCAGTTCTTC
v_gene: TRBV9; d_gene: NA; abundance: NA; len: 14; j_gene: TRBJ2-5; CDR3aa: CASSVQGVQETQYF; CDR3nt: TGTGCCAGCAGCGTACAAGGGGTTCAAGAGACCCAGTACTTC
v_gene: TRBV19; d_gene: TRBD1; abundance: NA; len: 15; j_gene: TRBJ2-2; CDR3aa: CASSRPGQGSGELFF; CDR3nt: TGTGCCAGTAGTAGGCCGGGACAGGGATCCGGGGAGCTGTTTTTT
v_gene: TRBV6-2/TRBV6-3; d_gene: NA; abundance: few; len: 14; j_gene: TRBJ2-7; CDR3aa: CASSPELLGSEQYF; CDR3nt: TGTGCCAGCAGTCCCGAACTCCTGGGCTCCGAGCAGTACTTC
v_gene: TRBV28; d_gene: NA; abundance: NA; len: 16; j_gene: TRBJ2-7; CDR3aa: CASSLDGGVIPYEQYF; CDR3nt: TGTGCCAGCAGTTTGGACGGGGGTGTGATTCCCTACGAGCAGTACTTC
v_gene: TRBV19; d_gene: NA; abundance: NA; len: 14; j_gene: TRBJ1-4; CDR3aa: CASSMGQTNEKLFF; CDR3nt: TGTGCCAGTAGTATGGGCCAAACTAATGAAAAACTGTTTTTT
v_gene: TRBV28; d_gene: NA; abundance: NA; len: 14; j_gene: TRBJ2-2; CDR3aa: CASSSAGFTGELFF; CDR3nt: TGTGCCAGCAGTTCGGCCGGGTTCACCGGGGAGCTGTTTTTT
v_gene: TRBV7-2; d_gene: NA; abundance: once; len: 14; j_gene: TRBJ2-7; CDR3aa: CASSLRDRHYEQYF; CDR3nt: TGTGCCAGCAGCTTACGCGACAGACATTACGAGCAGTACTTC
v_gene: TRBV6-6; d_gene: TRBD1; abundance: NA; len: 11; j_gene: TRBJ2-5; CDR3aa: CATAMDRAQYF; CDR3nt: TGTGCCACCGCGATGGACAGGGCCCAGTACTTC
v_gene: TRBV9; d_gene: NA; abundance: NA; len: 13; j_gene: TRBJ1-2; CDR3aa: CASSSEGGYGYTF; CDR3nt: TGTGCCAGCAGTTCGGAAGGAGGATATGGCTACACCTTC
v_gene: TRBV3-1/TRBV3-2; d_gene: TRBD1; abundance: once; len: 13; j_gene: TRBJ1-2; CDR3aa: CASSRGQGTGYTF; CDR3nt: TGTGCCAGCAGCCGGGGACAGGGGACCGGCTACACCTTC
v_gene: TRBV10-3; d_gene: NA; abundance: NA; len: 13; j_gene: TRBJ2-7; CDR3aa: CAISEVGPYEQYF; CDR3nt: TGTGCCATCAGTGAGGTGGGCCCTTACGAGCAGTACTTC
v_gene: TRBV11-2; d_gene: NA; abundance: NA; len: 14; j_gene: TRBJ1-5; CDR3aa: CASSLGSGELPQHF; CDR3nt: TGTGCCAGCAGCTTAGGGTCAGGGGAATTGCCCCAGCATTTT
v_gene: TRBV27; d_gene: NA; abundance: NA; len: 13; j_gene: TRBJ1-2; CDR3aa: CASSLTASYGYTF; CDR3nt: TGTGCCAGCAGCCTGACAGCTTCCTATGGCTACACCTTC
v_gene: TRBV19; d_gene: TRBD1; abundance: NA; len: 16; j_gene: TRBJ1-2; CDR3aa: CASSYHSGTVNYGYTF; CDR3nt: TGTGCCAGTAGTTACCATTCCGGGACAGTGAACTATGGCTACACCTTC
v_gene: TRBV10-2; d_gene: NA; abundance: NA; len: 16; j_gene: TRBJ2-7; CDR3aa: CASSELTRLEHYEQYF; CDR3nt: TGCGCCAGCAGTGAGTTAACCAGACTAGAACACTACGAGCAGTACTTC
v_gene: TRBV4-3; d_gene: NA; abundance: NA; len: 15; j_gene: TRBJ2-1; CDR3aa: CASSQAPGSYNEQFF; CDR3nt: TGCGCCAGCAGCCAAGCCCCGGGCTCCTACAATGAGCAGTTCTTC
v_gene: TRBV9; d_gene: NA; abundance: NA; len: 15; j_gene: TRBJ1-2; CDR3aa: CASSSPSTEQLGYTF; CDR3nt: TGTGCCAGCAGCTCCCCGTCCACAGAGCAACTTGGCTACACCTTC
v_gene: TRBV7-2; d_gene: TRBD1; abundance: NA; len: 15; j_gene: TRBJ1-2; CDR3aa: CASSYRDRINYGYTF; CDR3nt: TGTGCCAGCAGCTACCGGGACAGAATTAACTATGGCTACACCTTC
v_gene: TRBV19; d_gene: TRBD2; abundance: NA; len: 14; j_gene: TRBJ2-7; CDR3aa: CASRGTSGVYEQYF; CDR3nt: TGTGCCAGTAGGGGGACTAGCGGGGTCTACGAGCAGTACTTC
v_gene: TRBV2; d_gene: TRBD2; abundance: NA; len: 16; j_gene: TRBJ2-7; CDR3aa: CASSESASGASYEQYF; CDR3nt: TGTGCCAGCAGTGAATCGGCTAGCGGGGCCTCCTACGAGCAGTACTTC
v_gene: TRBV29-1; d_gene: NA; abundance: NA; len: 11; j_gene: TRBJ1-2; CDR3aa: CSEGEDYGYTF; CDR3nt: TGCAGCGAAGGGGAGGACTATGGCTACACCTTC
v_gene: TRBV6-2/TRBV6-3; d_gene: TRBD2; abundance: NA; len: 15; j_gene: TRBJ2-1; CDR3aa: CASSLLAGGIYEQFF; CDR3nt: TGTGCCAGCAGTTTACTAGCGGGGGGCATCTATGAGCAGTTCTTC
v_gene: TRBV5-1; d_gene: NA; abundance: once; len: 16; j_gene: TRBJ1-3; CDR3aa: CASSMTGPIAGNTIYF; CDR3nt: TGCGCCAGCAGTATGACAGGCCCCATAGCAGGAAACACCATATATTTT